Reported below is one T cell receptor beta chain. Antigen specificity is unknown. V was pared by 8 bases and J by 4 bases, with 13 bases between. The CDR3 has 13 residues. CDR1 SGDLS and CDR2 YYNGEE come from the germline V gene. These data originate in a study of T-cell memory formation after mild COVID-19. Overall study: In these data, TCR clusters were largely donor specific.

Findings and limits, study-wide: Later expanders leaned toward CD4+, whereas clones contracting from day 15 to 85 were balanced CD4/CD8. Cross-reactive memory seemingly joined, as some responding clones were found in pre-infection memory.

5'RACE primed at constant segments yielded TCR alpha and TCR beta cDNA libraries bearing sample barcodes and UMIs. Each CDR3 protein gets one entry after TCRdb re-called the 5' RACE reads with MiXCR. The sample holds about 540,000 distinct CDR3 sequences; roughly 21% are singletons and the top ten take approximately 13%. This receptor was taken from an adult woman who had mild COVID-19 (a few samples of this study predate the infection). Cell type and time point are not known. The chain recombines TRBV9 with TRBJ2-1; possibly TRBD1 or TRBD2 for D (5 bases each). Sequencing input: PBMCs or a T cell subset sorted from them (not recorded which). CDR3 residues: CASGGGEYNEQFF. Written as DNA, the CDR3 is TGTGCCAGTGGGGGTGGGGAATACAATGAGCAGTTCTTC.